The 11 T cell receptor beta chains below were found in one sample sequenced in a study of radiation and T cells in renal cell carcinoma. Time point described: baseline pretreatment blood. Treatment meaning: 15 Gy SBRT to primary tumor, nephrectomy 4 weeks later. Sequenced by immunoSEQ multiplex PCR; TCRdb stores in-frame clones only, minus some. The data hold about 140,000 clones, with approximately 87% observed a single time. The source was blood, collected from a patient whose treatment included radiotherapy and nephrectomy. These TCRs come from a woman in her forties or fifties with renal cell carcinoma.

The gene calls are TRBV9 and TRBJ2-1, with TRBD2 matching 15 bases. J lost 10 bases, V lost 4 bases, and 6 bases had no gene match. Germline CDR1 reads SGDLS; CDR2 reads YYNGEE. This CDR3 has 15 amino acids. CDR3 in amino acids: CASSLRTSGGAEQFF. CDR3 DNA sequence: TGTGCCAGCAGCTTGCGGACTAGCGGGGGGGCGGAGCAGTTCTTC.

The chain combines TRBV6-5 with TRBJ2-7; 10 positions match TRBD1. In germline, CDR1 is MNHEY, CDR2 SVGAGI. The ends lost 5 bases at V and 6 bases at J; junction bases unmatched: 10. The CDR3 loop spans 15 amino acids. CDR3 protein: CASSLIPGQGIEQYF. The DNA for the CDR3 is TGTGCCAGCAGTCTAATACCGGGACAGGGGATCGAGCAGTACTTC.

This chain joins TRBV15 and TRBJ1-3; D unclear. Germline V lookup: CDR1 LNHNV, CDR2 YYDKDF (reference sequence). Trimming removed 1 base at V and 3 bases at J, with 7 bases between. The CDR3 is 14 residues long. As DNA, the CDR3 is TGTGCCACCAGCAGAGGGCCCCTTGGAAACACCATATATTTT. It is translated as CATSRGPLGNTIYF. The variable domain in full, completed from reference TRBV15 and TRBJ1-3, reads DAMVIQNPRYQVTQFGKPVTLSCSQTLNHNVMYWYQQKSSQAPKLLFHYYDKDFNNEADTPDNFQSRRPNTSFCFLDIRSPGLGDTAMYLCATSRGPLGNTIYFGEGSWLTVV.

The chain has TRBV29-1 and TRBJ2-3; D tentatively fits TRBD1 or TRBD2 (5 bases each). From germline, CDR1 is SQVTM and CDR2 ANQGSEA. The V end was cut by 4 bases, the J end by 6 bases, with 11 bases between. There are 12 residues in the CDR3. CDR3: CSVVRGSDTQYF. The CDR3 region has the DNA TGCAGCGTTGTGAGGGGATCGGATACGCAGTATTTT.

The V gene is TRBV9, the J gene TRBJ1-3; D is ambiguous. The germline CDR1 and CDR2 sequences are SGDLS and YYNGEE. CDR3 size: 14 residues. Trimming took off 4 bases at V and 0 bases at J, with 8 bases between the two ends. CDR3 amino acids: CASSPADSGNTIYF. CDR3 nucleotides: TGTGCCAGCAGCCCCGCGGACTCTGGAAACACCATATATTTT.

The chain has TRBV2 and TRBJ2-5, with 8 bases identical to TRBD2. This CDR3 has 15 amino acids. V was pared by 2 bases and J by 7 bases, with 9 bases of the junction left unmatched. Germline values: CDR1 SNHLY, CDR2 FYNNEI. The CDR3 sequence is CASSEMLAGGGTQYF. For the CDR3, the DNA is TGTGCCAGCAGTGAAATGCTAGCGGGTGGGGGGACCCAGTACTTC. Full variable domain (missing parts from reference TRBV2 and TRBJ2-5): EPEVTQTPSHQVTQMGQEVILRCVPISNHLYFYWYRQILGQKVEFLVSFYNNEISEKSEIFDDQFSVERPDGSNFTLKIRSTKLEDSAMYFCASSEMLAGGGTQYFGPGTRLLVL.

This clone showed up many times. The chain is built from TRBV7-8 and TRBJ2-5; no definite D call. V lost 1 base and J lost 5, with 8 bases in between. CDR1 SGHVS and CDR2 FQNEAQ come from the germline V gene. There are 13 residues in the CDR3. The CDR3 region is CASSLESRETQYF. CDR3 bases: TGTGCCAGCAGCTTAGAGTCCCGCGAGACCCAGTACTTC.

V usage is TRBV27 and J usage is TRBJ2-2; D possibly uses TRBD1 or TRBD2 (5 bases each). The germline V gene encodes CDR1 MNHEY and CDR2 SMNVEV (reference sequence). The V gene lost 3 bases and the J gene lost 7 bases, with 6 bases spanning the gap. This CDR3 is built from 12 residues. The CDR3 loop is CASSLGVGELFF. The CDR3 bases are TGTGCCAGCAGTTTGGGGGTCGGGGAGCTGTTTTTT.

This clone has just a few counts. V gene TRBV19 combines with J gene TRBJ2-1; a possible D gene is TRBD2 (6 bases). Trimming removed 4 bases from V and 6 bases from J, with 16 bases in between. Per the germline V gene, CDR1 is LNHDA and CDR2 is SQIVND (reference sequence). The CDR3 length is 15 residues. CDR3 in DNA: TGTGCCAGTAGTACCCGGATGCACGGGGGCAATGAGCAGTTCTTC. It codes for CASSTRMHGGNEQFF.

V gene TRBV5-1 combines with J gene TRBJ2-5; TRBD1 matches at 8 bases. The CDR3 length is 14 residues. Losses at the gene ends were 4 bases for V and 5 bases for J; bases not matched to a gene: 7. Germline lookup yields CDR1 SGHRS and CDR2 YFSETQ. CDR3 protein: CASSPQGARETQYF. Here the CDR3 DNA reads TGCGCCAGCAGCCCTCAGGGGGCCCGGGAGACCCAGTACTTC.

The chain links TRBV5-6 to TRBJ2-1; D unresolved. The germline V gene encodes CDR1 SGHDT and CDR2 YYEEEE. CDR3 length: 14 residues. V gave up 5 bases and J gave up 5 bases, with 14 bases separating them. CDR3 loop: CASSHMDGNNEQFF. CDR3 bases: TGTGCCAGCAGTCACATGGACGGAAACAATGAGCAGTTCTTC.